This T cell receptor (beta chain) was sequenced in a study of long-term antiretroviral therapy in people with HIV. Study-wide results and limits: Clones that expanded before ART (that is, prior to treatment) dominated the repertoire at all time points.

This CDR3 is built from 15 residues. Trimming removed 4 bases at V and 4 bases at J, with 16 bases between. CDR1 MNHNY and CDR2 SVGAGI come from the germline V gene (reference sequence). The assay used was immunoSEQ (version v3.0), run at survey level. Using immunoSEQ multiplex PCR, the repertoire was profiled, and TCRdb retains in-frame clones only, with some absent. The data hold 25,000 to 35,000 clones, with approximately 85% observed a single time. A word on this clone: Its specificity is not known.

This rearrangement joins TRBV6-6 to TRBJ1-2; a possible D gene is TRBD1 (6 bases). The input for sequencing was unsorted PBMCs, taken 2.9 years after starting antiretroviral therapy. The origin of this receptor is a man aged 50-60 years with HIV. CDR3 loop: CASSSISAGAYGYTF. In nucleotides, the CDR3 is TGTGCCAGCAGTTCCATCAGTGCAGGGGCCTATGGCTACACCTTC.